The clone carrying this TCR beta chain was detected only a few times. In the original processing: Amplification of reference gene primers provided the estimated nucleated cell counts. The table came from immunoSEQ multiplex PCR; TCRdb's copy has only in-frame clones and leaves some out. V, J and clone size reflect that table, while D and trimming were determined from the DNA. Of around 49,000 clones listed, roughly nine tenths are singletons. CDR3 length equals 16 residues. Looked up from germline, CDR1 is MDHEN and CDR2 is SYDVKM. Between the trimmed V and J ends, which lost 6 bases and 0 bases, there was a span of 15 bases. The data were obtained in a study of blood T cell repertoires in COVID-19.

The clonotype comes from a human donor in a cohort sampled during active COVID-19. The V call is TRBV28, the J call TRBJ1-5; D is uncertain. Sequencing used peripheral blood. CDR3: CASSPPLRSSNQPQHF. As DNA, the CDR3 is TGTGCCAGCAGCCCCCCACTGAGGTCTAGCAATCAGCCCCAGCATTTT.